This section outlines one TCR beta chain sequence together with its context. Molecular barcoding with unique molecular identifiers was used for the TCRbeta library. TCRdb redid the calling of the PCR reads with MiXCR, one entry per CDR3 protein. The sample includes some 550,000 distinct CDR3 sequences, 20% to 25% seen only once; the top ten take 12% to 15%. This sample was taken from a study of T-cell reconstitution after alpha-beta-depleted transplantation in children. Germline CDR1 reads KGHSH; CDR2 reads LQKENI. The CDR3 length is 15 residues. With V trimmed by 6 bases and J by 1 base, 9 bases remained unmatched.

This TCR came from a boy in the first two years of life who had a stem cell transplant for acute myeloid leukemia, so the T cells may come from the graft donor. Here the sequenced sample was PBMCs, mostly from graft donor cells, taken 360 days after TCRalphabeta/CD19-depleted stem cell transplant. The rearrangement uses TRBV18 and TRBJ2-7; TRBD1 agrees at 7 bases. CDR3 sequence reads: CASSPTDRDSYEQYV. The CDR3, as DNA: TGTGCCAGCTCCCCTACCGACAGGGATTCCTACGAGCAGTACGTC.